These 9 T cell receptor beta chains were all obtained from the same sample, sequenced in a study of tumor-infiltrating lymphocytes in oesophageal squamous cell carcinoma. Each CDR3 protein is one row after TCRdb ran MiXCR on the PCR reads. The top ten clones hold 15% to 20% of a sample with about 11,000 distinct CDR3 sequences, approximately 52% of them seen once. The sample was esophageal tumor tissue. These receptors were obtained from a female donor with esophageal squamous cell carcinoma.

This clonotype was seen a few times. The V call is TRBV7-2, the J call TRBJ2-1; D is tentatively TRBD1 or TRBD2 (5 bases each). The germline V gene has CDR1 SGHTA and CDR2 FQGNSA. Trimming left V 3 bases short and J 9 bases short, with 18 bases between. This CDR3 has 15 residues. CDR3 loop: CASSFPGRAGGEQFF. In DNA, the CDR3 is TGTGCCAGCAGCTTCCCGGGACGAGCTGGCGGTGAGCAGTTCTTC.

By sample fraction, this clonotype is medium-sized (0.01 to 0.1%). The chain is built from TRBV6-1 and TRBJ2-1, with 8 bases fitting TRBD2. Germline loops: CDR1 MNHNS, CDR2 SASEGT. This CDR3 comprises 14 residues. V shed 6 bases and J 8 bases; nucleotides not matched to a gene: 9. Written as DNA, the CDR3 is TGTGCCAGCAGACCCCTGCGGGAGGTGTATGAGCAGTTCTTC. Translation gives CASRPLREVYEQFF.

This clonotype is medium-sized by share. The chain links TRBV19 to TRBJ2-1; possible D gene TRBD2, 6 bases. V lost 5 bases to trimming and J lost 15 bases, with 23 bases between them. Per germline, CDR1 LNHDA and CDR2 SQIVND (reference sequence). There are 14 residues in the CDR3. CDR3 sequence (DNA): TGTGCCAGTAGTTTCCGGGACTCGATCAAGATGGTGTTCTTC. Residues: CASSFRDSIKMVFF.

The J gene is TRBJ2-6, the V gene TRBV7-2; D is tentatively TRBD1 or TRBD2 (5 bases each). The better agreement between TRBJ2-7 and the DNA end casts doubt on the J call. Germline V CDR1 and CDR2: SGHTA, FQGNSA. The CDR3 covers 13 residues. The CDR3 here is CASSLAPSTGQYF. Written as DNA, the CDR3 is TGTGCCAGCAGCTTAGCCCCTAGCACAGGGCAGTACTTC.

V usage is TRBV7-6 and J usage is TRBJ1-1; D might be TRBD1 (6 bases). From germline, CDR1 is SGHVS and CDR2 FNYEAQ. The V end lost 6 bases, the J end lost 0 bases, and 14 bases lay between the germline ends. The CDR3 totals 15 residues. In DNA, the CDR3 is TGTGCCAGCAGGGACCCGGGACAAATGAACACTGAAGCTTTCTTT. It codes for CASRDPGQMNTEAFF.

V is TRBV14 and J is TRBJ2-1; D is uncertain. Germline V gene sequence: CDR1 SGHDN, CDR2 FVKESK. Trimming pared 5 bases from V and 3 bases from J, leaving 8 bases between. The CDR3 is 13 residues long. CDR3 in DNA: TGTGCCAGCAGCGCCGACTTCTACAATGAGCAGTTCTTC. Translating it yields CASSADFYNEQFF.

This clonotype was counted a single time. This chain joins TRBV12-3 or TRBV12-4 and TRBJ2-4; D perhaps matches TRBD2 (6 bases). This CDR3 has 14 amino acids. Trimming pared 1 base from V and 3 bases from J, leaving 7 bases between. The CDR3 nucleotides are TGTGCCAGCAGTTTAGGGGGAGGCAAAAACATTCAGTACTTC. Translating gives CASSLGGGKNIQYF.

This rearrangement joins TRBV7-9 to TRBJ2-7; 10 nucleotides line up with TRBD1. V shed 4 bases and J 2 bases; nucleotides not matched to a gene: 11. The CDR3 has 17 residues. Germline values: CDR1 SEHNR, CDR2 FQNEAQ (reference sequence). The CDR3 region is CASSSPTGTGVTYEQYF. The CDR3 region has the DNA TGTGCCAGCAGCTCTCCCACCGGGACAGGGGTAACCTACGAGCAGTACTTC.

This clonotype was counted a single time. The chain recombines TRBV7-2 with TRBJ2-1, with a possible D match to TRBD1 (6 bases). The CDR3 totals 17 residues. Trimming took 2 bases from V and 2 from J, leaving 16 bases between them. Germline-derived CDR1 and CDR2 are SGHTA and FQGNSA. CDR3 region: CASSLHVAGATYNEQFF. The CDR3 DNA reads as TGTGCCAGCAGCTTACACGTCGCAGGGGCGACCTACAATGAGCAGTTCTTC.